The 5 T cell receptor beta chains below were found in one sample sequenced in a study of control samples from healthy donors and cancer patients. Profiled with immunoSEQ multiplex PCR; TCRdb holds only in-frame clones, not every one. The sample lists tens of thousands of clones; roughly 89% were seen once. The sequenced material came from PBMCs. These receptors were collected from a man over 45 with lung cancer.

This chain links TRBV12-3 or TRBV12-4 with TRBJ2-1; D remains unclear. This CDR3 is 13 amino acids long. Trimming stripped 10 bases from V and 0 bases from J, with 10 bases between. The CDR3 bases are TGTGCCACCAGAAGTGGCTCCTACAATGAGCAGTTCTTC. The encoded protein is CATRSGSYNEQFF.

The genes are TRBV6-5 and TRBJ2-7; the match to TRBD2 covers 7 bases. The CDR3 extends over 13 amino acids. Germline-derived CDR1 and CDR2 are MNHEY and SVGAGI. After removal of 7 bases from V and 0 bases from J, the junction contained 3 bases not matched to a gene. CDR3: CASTLAASYEQYF. DNA for the CDR3: TGTGCCAGCACTCTAGCGGCCTCCTACGAGCAGTACTTC.

The chain joins TRBV6-2 or TRBV6-3 to TRBJ2-7; 9 bases align to TRBD1. The germline V gene has CDR1 MNHEY and CDR2 SVGEGT. The CDR3 totals 15 residues. Trimming cost V 5 bases and J 3 bases; bases outside gene matches: 8. CDR3 protein: CASSGQGPYYYEQYF. CDR3 nucleotides: TGTGCCAGCAGTGGACAGGGGCCCTACTACTACGAGCAGTACTTC.

The V and J genes are TRBV5-6 and TRBJ1-1; D call uncertain. V lost 1 base and J 7 bases, leaving 11 bases between the germline ends. CDR1 and CDR2 from the germline V gene are SGHDT and YYEEEE. The CDR3 contains 13 residues. In DNA form, the CDR3 reads TGTGCCAGCAGCTTGACCCGGGCGGATGAAGCTTTCTTT. Translating it yields CASSLTRADEAFF.

The genes are TRBV11-2 and TRBJ2-3, with D unresolved. Germline CDR1 SGHAT, CDR2 FQNNGV. The ends were cut back, 1 base at V and 6 bases at J, with 14 bases in the middle. The CDR3 has 15 amino acids. The CDR3: CASSLGGAMSDTQYF. For the CDR3, the DNA is TGTGCCAGCAGCTTAGGAGGAGCGATGAGCGATACGCAGTATTTT.